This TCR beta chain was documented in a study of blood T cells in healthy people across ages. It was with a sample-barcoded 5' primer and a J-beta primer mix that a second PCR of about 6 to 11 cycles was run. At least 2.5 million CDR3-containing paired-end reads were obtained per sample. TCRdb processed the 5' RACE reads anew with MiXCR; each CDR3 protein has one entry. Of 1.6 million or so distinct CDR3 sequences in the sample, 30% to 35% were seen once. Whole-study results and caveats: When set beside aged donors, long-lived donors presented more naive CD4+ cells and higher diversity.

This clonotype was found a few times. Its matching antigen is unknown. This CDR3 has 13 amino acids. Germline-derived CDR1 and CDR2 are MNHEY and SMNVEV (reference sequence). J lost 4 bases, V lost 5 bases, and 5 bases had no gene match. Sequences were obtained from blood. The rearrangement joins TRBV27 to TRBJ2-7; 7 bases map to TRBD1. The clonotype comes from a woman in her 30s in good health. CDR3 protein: CASSQRQGYEQYF. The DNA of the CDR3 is TGTGCCAGCAGTCAAAGACAGGGTTACGAGCAGTACTTC.